This T cell receptor beta chain came from a study of T-cell reconstitution after alpha-beta-depleted transplantation in children. Study-level points and caveats: Several patients had high TCRbeta diversity at day 60; it came from surviving recipient T cells and thymic progenitors. As was reported, about two months after transplant, alpha-beta T cells came from several hundred expanded graft clones. One year after transplant, T-cell counts and diversity came mostly from newly produced T cells.

This clonotype was observed at least ten times. Its target is unknown. Trimming removed 4 bases from V and 6 bases from J, with 10 bases in between. This CDR3 comprises 13 residues. Looked up from germline, CDR1 is ENHRY and CDR2 is SYGVKD. During its preparation, the TCRbeta library received unique molecular identifiers. One entry per CDR3 protein, called by TCRdb with MiXCR from the PCR reads. The sample has some 190,000 distinct CDR3 sequences, approximately 10% seen once. Sequenced here: PBMCs, sampled before TCRalphabeta/CD19-depleted stem cell transplant. The genes are TRBV10-3 and TRBJ1-5; perhaps TRBD1 as D (6 bases). The TCR was taken from a boy aged 2 to 10 with acute myeloid leukemia, due to receive a stem cell transplant. Here the CDR3 reads CAISGVGGQPQHF. As DNA, the CDR3 is TGTGCCATCAGTGGGGTAGGGGGTCAGCCCCAGCATTTT.